The clone carrying this T cell receptor (beta chain) came up once. What it binds is unknown. This sample is part of a study of T cell responses to AZD1222 COVID-19 vaccine. Overall study: Pooling was applied to second doses at about 4 or about 12 weeks. Study findings and constraints: Seropositive AZD1222 recipients at baseline numbered only five to seven. Spike was spanned by vaccine-associated CD4 TCRs, which were dominant at 160-218 and 743-854. It should be noted that donors were predominantly white British and more often female, and clonal diversity was possibly underestimated.

TCRdb keeps only in-frame clones here, not all; method: immunoSEQ multiplex PCR. The data hold about 99,000 clones, with around 91% observed a single time. Germline V gene sequence: CDR1 SNHLY, CDR2 FYNNEI. The CDR3 has 15 amino acids. Trimming cost V 6 bases and J 7 bases; bases outside gene matches: 11. The chain combines TRBV2 with TRBJ2-5; 10 nucleotides align to TRBD2. The receptor was derived from an adult in good health. This sample comprised peripheral blood, obtained on day 0 of AZD1222 vaccination. CDR3 amino acids: CASRDRGLAAATQYF. Here the CDR3 DNA reads TGTGCCAGCAGAGACAGAGGACTAGCGGCGGCGACCCAGTACTTC.